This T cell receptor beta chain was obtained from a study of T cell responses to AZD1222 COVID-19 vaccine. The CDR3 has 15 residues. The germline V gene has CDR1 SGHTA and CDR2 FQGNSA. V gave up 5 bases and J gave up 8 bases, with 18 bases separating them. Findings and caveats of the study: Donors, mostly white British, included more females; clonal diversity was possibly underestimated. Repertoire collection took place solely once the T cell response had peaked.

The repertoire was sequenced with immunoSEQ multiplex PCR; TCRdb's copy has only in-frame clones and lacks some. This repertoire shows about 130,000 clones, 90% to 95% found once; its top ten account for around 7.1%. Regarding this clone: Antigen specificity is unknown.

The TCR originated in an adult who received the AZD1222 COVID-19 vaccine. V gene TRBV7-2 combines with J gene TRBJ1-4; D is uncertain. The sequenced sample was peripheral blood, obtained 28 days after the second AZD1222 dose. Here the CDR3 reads CASSLRVVGREKLFF. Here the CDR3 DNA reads TGTGCCAGCAGCCTTCGGGTGGTAGGGCGAGAAAAACTGTTTTTT.